These T cell receptor beta chains were read from a single sample in a study of OX40 agonist ivuxolimab in advanced cancers. Assay: immunoSEQ multiplex PCR; the TCRdb copy retains only in-frame clones and omits some. Of 45,000 to 65,000 clones listed, roughly 90% were seen once; the top ten hold 6.9%. This material consisted of CD4+ or CD8+ T cells sorted from blood, taken in a trial of the OX40 agonist ivuxolimab. The origin of the receptors is an adult with an advanced solid tumor such as melanoma, head and neck, liver or kidney cancer. CDR3s include the opening cysteine and the closing phenylalanine or tryptophan. D genes are given only for firm matches. Not all rows give a size; the values are once, few, many and, for expanded clones, a class.

j_call clone_size d_call v_call cdr3_nt cdr3_aa
TRBJ1-1 . . TRBV14 TGTGCCAGCAGCCAAGATGGCTTTCCAGGTAGGGACACTGAAGCTTTCTTT CASSQDGFPGRDTEAFF
TRBJ1-2 . . TRBV29-1 TGCAGCGCCACACAAACTAACTATGGCTACACCTTC CSATQTNYGYTF
TRBJ2-7 once . TRBV6-6 TGTGCCAGCAGTTACGCGATGGGGCAGACCTACGAGCAGTACTTC CASSYAMGQTYEQYF
TRBJ1-1 . . TRBV7-8 TGTGCCAGCAGCTTAGGCCAAAAATCTGAAGCTTTCTTT CASSLGQKSEAFF
TRBJ1-5 . . TRBV4-1 TGCGCCAGCAGCCACCTACTGACAGTTAGCAATCAGCCCCAGCATTTT CASSHLLTVSNQPQHF
TRBJ1-1 . . TRBV27 TGTGCCAGCAGTCCCCGGGGCAGGAACACTGAAGCTTTCTTT CASSPRGRNTEAFF
TRBJ1-5 once . TRBV19 TGTGCCAGTAAGATGGGCAGCAATCAGCCCCAGCATTTT CASKMGSNQPQHF
TRBJ2-3 . . TRBV11-3 TGTGCCAGCAGCTTAGGCGGGGCAGCAAACACAGATACGCAGTATTTT CASSLGGAANTDTQYF
TRBJ1-4 . . TRBV15 TGTGCCACCAGCAGAGGGTCCGAGAATGAAAAACTGTTTTTT CATSRGSENEKLFF
TRBJ2-3 . . TRBV5-5 TGTGCCAGCAGCTTCCGGGACAGCACAGATACGCAGTATTTT CASSFRDSTDTQYF
TRBJ2-3 . . TRBV14 TGTGCCAGCAGCCGATCGGGGACGCAGTATTTT CASSRSGTQYF
TRBJ2-3 . . TRBV5-1 TGCGCCAGCAGCCGATTATCCACGGGGGATACGCAGTATTTT CASSRLSTGDTQYF
TRBJ1-5 . TRBD1 TRBV7-8 TGTGCCAGCAGCGCCGGACAGGGAAGCAATCAGCCCCAGCATTTT CASSAGQGSNQPQHF
TRBJ1-5 once . TRBV6-6 TGTGCCAGCAGTATGGGGCAGCCCCAGCATTTT CASSMGQPQHF
TRBJ2-1 . TRBD2 TRBV6-6 TGTGCCAGCAGTTTTGCCCCTGCGGGGGGTGAGCAGTTCTTC CASSFAPAGGEQFF
TRBJ2-2 . . TRBV7-3 TGTGCCAGCAGCTTAACGTCCGCCGGGGAGCTGTTTTTT CASSLTSAGELFF